This TCR beta chain originates from a study of blood T cell repertoires in COVID-19. Study-wide background: Nucleic acid was either cDNA or gDNA, and it came from T cells, B-cell-depleted T cells, or PBMCs.

Seattle patients were enrolled during active infection and followed longitudinally. Profiling relied on immunoSEQ multiplex PCR, and the TCRdb table lists in-frame clones only, not all of them. The data contain 140,000 or so clones, 84% of them singletons. Sequences were obtained from peripheral blood. The receptor's source is a man younger than 45 with COVID-19, enrolled during active disease.

The CDR3 sequence is CASSPDRGLTGELFF. The CDR3 nucleotides are TGTGCCAGCAGCCCGGACAGGGGGCTTACCGGGGAGCTGTTTTTT. The chain joins TRBV4-2 to TRBJ2-2; TRBD1 matches 11 bases. Germline lookup yields CDR1 LGHNA and CDR2 YNFKEQ. The CDR3 has 15 residues. J was trimmed by 5 bases and V by 4 bases; bases with no gene match: 3.